The 15 T cell receptor beta chains presented below share a single source sample, sequenced in a study of blood T cell repertoires in COVID-19. The protocol was immunoSEQ multiplex PCR, while the TCRdb copy is restricted to in-frame clones and leaves out a portion. The sample lists 75,000 or so clones; around 80% were seen once. The source material was peripheral blood. These receptors came from a man aged 60 to 69 with active or convalescent COVID-19.

The chain is built from TRBV2 and TRBJ2-5, with a possible D match to TRBD2 (5 bases). The CDR3 has 16 residues. CDR1 is SNHLY and CDR2 is FYNNEI in the germline V gene. The V end was cut by 2 bases, the J end by 2 bases, with 15 bases between. Here the CDR3 reads CASSEFVLERQETQYF. The CDR3 DNA sequence: TGTGCCAGCAGTGAATTCGTACTAGAGCGGCAAGAGACCCAGTACTTC.

The rearrangement links TRBV9 to TRBJ2-7, with 8 positions matching TRBD1. The CDR3 runs 14 residues. With 0 bases clipped from V and 6 bases from J, the junction kept 5 bases outside the gene matches. CDR1 and CDR2 from the germline V gene are SGDLS and YYNGEE. The CDR3 reads CASSVADRGGEQYF. The CDR3 bases are TGTGCCAGCAGCGTAGCTGACAGGGGTGGCGAGCAGTACTTC.

This clone is a singleton in its sample. V gene TRBV6-5 combines with J gene TRBJ1-6, with a tentative D call TRBD1 (6 bases). Germline CDR1 and CDR2: MNHEY and SVGAGI. CDR3 length: 13 amino acids. V was cut by 6 bases and J by 5 bases, with 8 bases left in between. As DNA, the CDR3 is TGTGCCAGCAGAGGACAGAATAATTCACCCCTCCACTTT. It yields the protein CASRGQNNSPLHF.

The rearrangement links TRBV7-2 to TRBJ2-3, with a possible D match to TRBD2 (6 bases). CDR1 SGHTA and CDR2 FQGNSA come from the germline V gene. This CDR3 has 15 amino acids. Trimming took off 5 bases at V and 2 bases at J, with 14 bases between the two ends. CDR3 sequence reads: CASSADYLHTDTQYF. The CDR3 DNA follows: TGTGCCAGCAGCGCGGACTATCTCCACACAGATACGCAGTATTTT.

The V call is TRBV9, the J call TRBJ2-7, with a tentative D call TRBD2 (7 bases). Germline V lookup: CDR1 SGDLS, CDR2 YYNGEE. The germline V and J ends were trimmed by 4 bases and 2 bases, with 19 bases remaining between them. This CDR3 is 16 amino acids long. The CDR3 DNA reads as TGTGCCAGCAGCTCAGGAGGGGGGGGACCAACCTACGAGCAGTACTTC. Encoded protein: CASSSGGGGPTYEQYF. Complete variable domain (other parts from reference TRBV9 and TRBJ2-7): DSGVTQTPKHLITATGQRVTLRCSPRSGDLSVYWYQQSLDQGLQFLIQYYNGEERAKGNILERFSAQQFPDLHSELNLSSLELGDSALYFCASSSGGGGPTYEQYFGPGTRLTVT.

The rearrangement uses TRBV7-9 and TRBJ2-1; TRBD2 aligns across 7 bases. The CDR3 loop spans 15 amino acids. Trimming took 5 bases from V and 4 from J; bases not matched to a gene: 8. Germline values: CDR1 SEHNR, CDR2 FQNEAQ (reference sequence). Here the CDR3 DNA reads TGTGCCAGCAGCCCTGGGGCGGGGGTGTACAATGAGCAGTTCTTC. Translated, it gives CASSPGAGVYNEQFF.

This clone was found a few times. This rearrangement joins TRBV5-6 to TRBJ2-5, with D tentatively TRBD1 (5 bases). The V gene's germline CDR1 is SGHDT and CDR2 YYEEEE. This CDR3 region has 15 residues. V shed 2 bases and J shed 0 bases, with 11 bases lying between them. The CDR3 protein is CASSLGFRDQETQYF. The CDR3 DNA sequence: TGTGCCAGCAGCTTAGGGTTCAGGGACCAAGAGACCCAGTACTTC.

The chain carries TRBV18 and TRBJ2-5; TRBD2 agrees at 8 bases. This CDR3 is built from 13 residues. Trimming removed 5 bases from V and 3 bases from J; junction bases left unmatched: 2. Germline V lookup: CDR1 KGHSH, CDR2 LQKENI. CDR3 region: CASSVLAEETQYF. CDR3 coding DNA: TGTGCCAGCTCAGTACTAGCGGAAGAGACCCAGTACTTC. Full variable domain (rest looked up from reference TRBV18 and TRBJ2-5): NAGVMQNPRHLVRRRGQEARLRCSPMKGHSHVYWYRQLPEEGLKFMVYLQKENIIDESGMPKERFSAEFPKEGPSILRIQQVVRGDSAAYFCASSVLAEETQYFGPGTRLLVL.

V is TRBV12-3 or TRBV12-4 and J is TRBJ1-1; D might be TRBD1 (5 bases). Trimming shortened V by 3 bases and J by 6 bases, and 8 bases separated the two germline ends. There are 12 residues in the CDR3. The CDR3: CASSLGGAEAFF. For the CDR3, the DNA is TGTGCCAGCAGTTTGGGAGGGGCTGAAGCTTTCTTT.

This chain connects TRBV18 to TRBJ1-3, with 10 bases matching TRBD1. With V trimmed by 3 bases and J by 2 bases, 4 bases remained unmatched. CDR1 and CDR2 from the germline V gene are KGHSH and LQKENI. This CDR3 has 16 amino acids. The CDR3 here is CASSPSGQGTGNTIYF. CDR3 nucleotides: TGTGCCAGCTCACCGTCGGGACAGGGGACTGGAAACACCATATATTTT.

This clone showed up just a few times. The rearrangement uses TRBV24-1 and TRBJ2-2, with a tentative D call TRBD1 (5 bases). The germline gives CDR1 KGHDR, CDR2 SFDVKD. The CDR3 totals 19 residues. Trimming pared 0 bases from V and 5 bases from J, leaving 21 bases between. CDR3 DNA: TGTGCCACCAGTGATTTGCCCAGGAACTACCCCTCAGGGACCGGGGAGCTGTTTTTT. It specifies CATSDLPRNYPSGTGELFF.

The gene calls are TRBV6-2 or TRBV6-3 and TRBJ2-7; TRBD2 matches at 11 bases. This CDR3 has 16 residues. V trimming: 8 bases; J trimming: 1 base; junction bases outside the gene matches: 10. Germline CDR1 reads MNHEY; CDR2 reads SVGEGT. This CDR3 is CASGLSGTSGSYEQYF. CDR3 in DNA: TGTGCCAGCGGCCTTTCGGGGACTAGCGGATCCTACGAGCAGTACTTC.

V gene TRBV20-1 combines with J gene TRBJ1-4; TRBD1 aligns across 7 bases. Germline CDR1 reads DFQATT; CDR2 reads SNEGSKA (reference sequence). J was trimmed by 8 bases and V by 6 bases; bases with no gene match: 12. CDR3 size: 14 residues. The CDR3 protein is CSASGTGDWEKLFF. In DNA form, the CDR3 reads TGCAGTGCCAGTGGAACAGGGGACTGGGAAAAACTGTTTTTT.

This chain uses TRBV14 with TRBJ1-6; TRBD1 matches 7 bases. Germline CDR1 reads SGHDN; CDR2 reads FVKESK. This CDR3 is built from 16 residues. Trimming took 4 bases from V and 6 from J; bases not matched to a gene: 9. The CDR3 is CASSLQTRDSNSPLHF. The CDR3 bases are TGTGCCAGCAGCCTACAAACCCGGGACAGTAATTCACCCCTCCACTTT.

The V gene is TRBV10-3, the J gene TRBJ2-3, with TRBD2 matching over 15 bases. The CDR3 is 15 residues long. Germline CDR1 ENHRY, CDR2 SYGVKD. The junction had 5 bases not matched to a gene; V was cut back by 11 bases and J by 2 bases. CDR3 residues: CASGTSGGSTDTQYF. DNA for the CDR3: TGTGCCTCCGGGACTAGCGGGGGGTCCACAGATACGCAGTATTTT.